Each of the 26 T cell receptor beta chains below was sequenced from the same sample in a study of T cell changes during pregnancy in multiple sclerosis. TCRdb keeps only in-frame clones here, not all; method: immunoSEQ multiplex PCR. The table shows approximately 60,000 clones, with around 93% occurring only once. Source: CD4+ T cells from peripheral blood mononuclear cells, taken before pregnancy. These receptors originate from a female donor with multiple sclerosis, enrolled in a pregnancy study.

The chain uses TRBV2 and TRBJ2-7; maybe TRBD1 (6 bases). CDR3 length equals 11 residues. Trimming took off 6 bases at V and 3 bases at J, with 6 bases between the two ends. Germline loops: CDR1 SNHLY, CDR2 FYNNEI. CDR3 in amino acids: CASSRGYEQYF. In nucleotides, the CDR3 is TGTGCCAGCAGCAGGGGCTACGAGCAGTACTTC.

This clone is a singleton in its sample. The V call is TRBV18, the J call TRBJ2-7, with TRBD2 as a possible D gene (6 bases). The CDR3 is made up of 15 amino acids. V was clipped by 2 bases and J by 3 bases, with 14 bases between them. Per the germline V gene, CDR1 is KGHSH and CDR2 is LQKENI. CDR3 bases: TGTGCCAGCTCACCAGGCCAGCTAGCGAACTACGAGCAGTACTTC. Protein sequence: CASSPGQLANYEQYF.

The chain has TRBV9 and TRBJ1-1; no firm D call. The V and J ends lost 0 bases and 3 bases respectively, with 9 bases between them. CDR1 and CDR2 (germline): SGDLS, YYNGEE. The CDR3 consists of 14 residues. The CDR3 region has the DNA TGTGCCAGCAGCGTAGCCGGGCGGGACACTGAAGCTTTCTTT. It translates to CASSVAGRDTEAFF. Full variable domain (outside the CDR3, taken from reference TRBV9 and TRBJ1-1): DSGVTQTPKHLITATGQRVTLRCSPRSGDLSVYWYQQSLDQGLQFLIQYYNGEERAKGNILERFSAQQFPDLHSELNLSSLELGDSALYFCASSVAGRDTEAFFGQGTRLTVV.

A single count supports this clone. V and J are TRBV2 and TRBJ2-5, with 10 positions matching TRBD2. This CDR3 is 15 amino acids long. With 6 bases clipped from V and 5 bases from J, the junction kept 9 bases outside the gene matches. The germline CDR1 and CDR2 sequences are SNHLY and FYNNEI. The CDR3 sequence is CASRTALAGDETQYF. The CDR3 DNA follows: TGTGCCAGCAGGACCGCCCTAGCGGGAGATGAGACCCAGTACTTC.

The chain links TRBV28 to TRBJ2-5, with 11 positions matching TRBD2. From germline, CDR1 is MDHEN and CDR2 SYDVKM. The J segment lost 6 bases and the V segment lost 0 bases, leaving 9 bases of the junction unmatched. The CDR3 covers 17 residues. This CDR3 is CASSLWGVSGRGKTQYF. The CDR3 nucleotides read TGTGCCAGCAGTTTATGGGGGGTTAGCGGGAGGGGAAAGACCCAGTACTTC.

The V call is TRBV21-1, the J call TRBJ2-1; the DNA was not compared with TRBD2, the D call given in the table. TRBV21-1 corresponds to a pseudogene. The CDR3 has 19 residues. The DNA for the CDR3 is TGTGCCAGCAGCAAAGACGTCTTTGGCGGGGAGAGCTCCTACAATGAGCAGTTCTTC. Residues: CASSKDVFGGESSYNEQFF.

The CDR3 bases are TGTGCCAGCTCACCATTAAGGACAGAGATGAACACTGAAGCTTTCTTT. The encoded protein is CASSPLRTEMNTEAFF. This sequence joins TRBV18 and TRBJ1-1; maybe TRBD1 (6 bases). Germline CDR1 is KGHSH and CDR2 is LQKENI. This CDR3 region has 16 residues. V gave up 2 bases and J gave up 0 bases, with 13 bases separating them.

The CDR3 here is CASSSYRANTEAFF. DNA of the CDR3: TGTGCCAGCAGCTCATACAGGGCTAACACTGAAGCTTTCTTT. This rearrangement joins TRBV11-2 to TRBJ1-1; TRBD1 might be the D (6 bases). The V and J ends lost 4 bases and 2 bases respectively, with 11 bases between them. This CDR3 spans 14 amino acids. From germline, CDR1 is SGHAT and CDR2 FQNNGV.

This rearrangement joins TRBV7-3 to TRBJ2-5; perhaps TRBD2 as D (5 bases). CDR3 length equals 16 residues. The V end was cut by 5 bases, the J end by 5 bases, with 21 bases between. Germline CDR1 is SGHTA and CDR2 is FQGTGA. The CDR3 DNA follows: TGTGCCAGCAGCCCCCAGCCGAGCGGCATATTGGAGACCCAGTACTTC. Translation: CASSPQPSGILETQYF.

V gene TRBV10-3 combines with J gene TRBJ2-7, with 9 nucleotides matching TRBD2. Germline CDR1 ENHRY, CDR2 SYGVKD. The ends lost 4 bases at V and 4 bases at J; junction bases unmatched: 11. This CDR3 has 16 residues. CDR3 bases: TGTGCCATCAGTGTCCGATCTAGCGGGGTGATATACGAGCAGTACTTC. Translating it yields CAISVRSSGVIYEQYF.

This chain joins TRBV6-4 and TRBJ1-5; TRBD1 aligns across 9 bases. This CDR3 region has 18 residues. Looked up from germline, CDR1 is MRHNA and CDR2 is SNTAGT. J gave up 0 bases and V 5 bases, and 11 bases lay outside the gene matches. CDR3 sequence reads: CASSPDRGFAISNQPQHF. The CDR3 nucleotides are TGTGCCAGCAGTCCTGACAGGGGGTTCGCGATTAGCAATCAGCCCCAGCATTTT.

CDR3 region: CASSQLEGTTYEQYF. The CDR3 bases are TGTGCCAGCAGTCAGCTGGAAGGGACAACCTACGAGCAGTACTTC. The chain recombines TRBV6-5 with TRBJ2-7, with a tentative D call TRBD1 (6 bases). In germline, CDR1 is MNHEY, CDR2 SVGAGI. This CDR3 comprises 15 residues. The germline V and J ends were trimmed by 5 bases and 2 bases, with 16 bases remaining between them.

CDR3 loop: CASFRPWDLPGGTEAFF. In DNA, the CDR3 is TGCGCCAGCTTCCGCCCGTGGGACCTCCCTGGAGGGACTGAAGCTTTCTTT. The chain has TRBV10-1 and TRBJ1-1, with TRBD1 as a possible D gene (5 bases). The CDR3 is 17 residues long. V shed 8 bases and J shed 5 bases, with 27 bases lying between them. CDR1 and CDR2 from the germline V gene are WNHNN and SYGVQD (reference sequence).

V is TRBV6-1 and J is TRBJ1-5; TRBD1 might be the D (5 bases). Germline values: CDR1 MNHNS, CDR2 SASEGT. The ends were cut back, 6 bases at V and 3 bases at J, with 15 bases in the middle. This CDR3 is 15 amino acids long. CDR3 residues: CASSPLGEVNQPQHF. DNA of the CDR3: TGTGCCAGCAGCCCCTTAGGGGAGGTCAATCAGCCCCAGCATTTT.

This sequence joins TRBV21-1 and TRBJ2-5; TRBD2 is the table's D call and was not checked against the DNA. TRBV21-1 is given as a pseudogene. The CDR3 length is 15 residues. The CDR3 protein is CASSSRSRWIETQYF. DNA for the CDR3: TGTGCCAGCAGCTCACGTTCGAGGTGGATTGAGACCCAGTACTTC.

The chain joins TRBV9 to TRBJ2-1; D is unclear. The CDR3 is made up of 14 amino acids. Trimming stripped 3 bases from V and 3 bases from J, with 10 bases between. CDR1 is SGDLS, CDR2 YYNGEE, per germline. CDR3 amino acids: CASSDSQIYNEQFF. In DNA, the CDR3 is TGTGCCAGCAGCGACAGCCAAATCTACAATGAGCAGTTCTTC.

This chain links TRBV18 with TRBJ2-5, with D perhaps matching TRBD1 (6 bases). The germline CDR1 and CDR2 sequences are KGHSH and LQKENI. The V end was cut by 0 bases, the J end by 5 bases, with 10 bases between. The CDR3 is 14 residues long. CDR3 nucleotides: TGTGCCAGCTCACCACCTACAGGGCGGGAGACCCAGTACTTC. Its protein product is CASSPPTGRETQYF.

The V gene is TRBV5-6, the J gene TRBJ1-2; tentatively, D is TRBD1 (5 bases). Trimming pared 4 bases from V and 2 bases from J, leaving 12 bases between. Germline lookup yields CDR1 SGHDT and CDR2 YYEEEE. The CDR3 is 14 residues long. The CDR3 nucleotides read TGTGCCAGCAGCCCCCCTGGGGGGAACTATGGCTACACCTTC. Protein sequence: CASSPPGGNYGYTF. The full variable domain, in which reference TRBV5-6 and TRBJ1-2 provide the parts outside the CDR3, is DAGVTQSPTHLIKTRGQQVTLRCSPKSGHDTVSWYQQALGQGPQFIFQYYEEEERQRGNFPDRFSGHQFPNYSSELNVNALLLGDSALYLCASSPPGGNYGYTFGSGTRLTVV.

The rearrangement links TRBV6-5 to TRBJ1-1; TRBD1 might be the D (6 bases). CDR1 and CDR2 from the germline V gene are MNHEY and SVGAGI. The V gene lost 6 bases and the J gene lost 9 bases, with 11 bases spanning the gap. This CDR3 region has 11 residues. This CDR3 is CASREQGKAFF. DNA for the CDR3: TGTGCCAGCAGGGAACAGGGTAAAGCTTTCTTT.

This chain connects TRBV5-1 to TRBJ1-2, with TRBD1 as a possible D gene (6 bases). CDR3 size: 15 residues. The germline gives CDR1 SGHRS, CDR2 YFSETQ. The germline V and J ends were trimmed by 0 bases and 4 bases, with 13 bases remaining between them. DNA for the CDR3: TGCGCCAGCAGCTTGGCTTCGCAGGGGCCCTATGGCTACACCTTC. Translating gives CASSLASQGPYGYTF.

This chain uses TRBV28 with TRBJ2-1; 8 bases agree with TRBD2. Per the germline V gene, CDR1 is MDHEN and CDR2 is SYDVKM. Trimming took 5 bases from V and 3 from J; bases not matched to a gene: 6. The CDR3 runs to 15 residues. CDR3 in amino acids: CASSRSGISYNEQFF. The CDR3 nucleotides read TGTGCCAGCAGTCGTAGCGGGATCAGCTACAATGAGCAGTTCTTC.

The chain recombines TRBV4-2 with TRBJ2-1; D unclear. Looked up from germline, CDR1 is LGHNA and CDR2 is YNFKEQ. V gave up 0 bases and J gave up 3 bases, with 12 bases separating them. This CDR3 spans 16 amino acids. CDR3 nucleotide sequence: TGTGCCAGCAGCCAAGATGAGGAAGCCAACTACAATGAGCAGTTCTTC. Protein sequence: CASSQDEEANYNEQFF.

This sequence joins TRBV18 and TRBJ2-1, with TRBD1 as a possible D gene (5 bases). V lost 4 bases and J 0 bases, leaving 10 bases between the germline ends. The germline V gene encodes CDR1 KGHSH and CDR2 LQKENI. The CDR3 is 15 amino acids. The CDR3 loop reads CASSLDMSSYNEQFF. The DNA for the CDR3 is TGTGCCAGCTCACTGGACATGAGCTCCTACAATGAGCAGTTCTTC.

Concerning this clone itself: The junction departs from germline at one end; a sequencing error may be responsible. The chain is built from TRBV5-6 and TRBJ2-7, with D perhaps matching TRBD1 or TRBD2 (5 bases each). Germline V CDR1 and CDR2: SGHDT, YYEEEE. This CDR3 spans 14 amino acids. This CDR3 reads CASRLGLREGEQYF. CDR3 nucleotides: TGTGCCAGCAGGTTGGGGCTCCGAGAGGGCGAGCAGTACTTC.

This chain joins TRBV9 and TRBJ2-7; D might be TRBD2 (6 bases). Germline lookup yields CDR1 SGDLS and CDR2 YYNGEE. CDR3 size: 14 residues. Trimming shortened V by 0 bases and J by 1 base, and 8 bases separated the two germline ends. This chain's CDR3 is CASSVGAGSYEQYF. DNA for the CDR3: TGTGCCAGCAGCGTAGGGGCGGGATCCTACGAGCAGTACTTC.

The chain is built from TRBV19 and TRBJ2-1; 8 bases are a match to TRBD2. CDR1 and CDR2 (germline): LNHDA, SQIVND (reference sequence). After removal of 4 bases from V and 9 bases from J, the junction contained 8 bases not matched to a gene. CDR3 length equals 14 residues. The CDR3 region is CASSTGLVEREQFF. The CDR3 DNA follows: TGTGCCAGTAGTACGGGACTAGTGGAACGTGAGCAGTTCTTC.